Below, 22 T cell receptor beta chains from the same sample are listed, as sequenced in a study of shared clonotypes between healthy human individuals (dated by TCRdb to about 2020). The library was built by means of the immunoSEQ multiplex PCR assay. TCRdb limited this immuneACCESS table to in-frame rearrangements with V and J called. A share of clones is missing; checked studies link under half to unresolved V genes, and the rest is unexplained. The sample includes around 510,000 clones, with 95% to 96% observed a single time. About 0.068% of the sample is taken by the ten largest. Source material: naive CD4+ T cells sorted from blood. The cell subset or site label corresponds to: CD45RA+ positively selected. These receptors all come from a woman between 25 and 40 years old in good health.

The chain has TRBV4-1 and TRBJ1-2, with TRBD1 identical over 8 bases. With V trimmed by 5 bases and J by 5 bases, 13 bases remained unmatched. The CDR3 contains 16 residues. Germline loops: CDR1 MGHRA, CDR2 YSYEKL. CDR3 nucleotide sequence: TGCGCCAGCAGCGAAAATATGGACAGGGCCCATTATGGCTACACCTTC. Its translation is CASSENMDRAHYGYTF.

This clone was seen a single time. This rearrangement joins TRBV2 to TRBJ1-2; TRBD1 agrees at 9 bases. The germline gives CDR1 SNHLY, CDR2 FYNNEI. CDR3 length equals 14 residues. The V and J ends lost 6 bases and 4 bases, in that order; junction bases with no gene match: 6. The CDR3 is CASRGDRVLYGYTF. As DNA, the CDR3 is TGTGCCAGCAGAGGGGACAGGGTCCTCTATGGCTACACCTTC. Variable domain in full (rest from reference TRBV2 and TRBJ1-2): EPEVTQTPSHQVTQMGQEVILRCVPISNHLYFYWYRQILGQKVEFLVSFYNNEISEKSEIFDDQFSVERPDGSNFTLKIRSTKLEDSAMYFCASRGDRVLYGYTFGSGTRLTVV.

The chain employs TRBV6-5 and TRBJ2-5; 11 bases agree with TRBD2. The assigned J gene may be wrong: the sequence end matches TRBJ2-7 better. The CDR3 is 14 amino acids. CDR1 is MNHEY and CDR2 is SVGAGI in the germline V gene. CDR3 amino acids: CATRSGTSGYEQYF. CDR3 DNA sequence: TGTGCCACAAGATCCGGGACTAGCGGCTACGAGCAGTACTTC.

This rearrangement joins TRBV6-5 to TRBJ2-5; the D is unclear. CDR1 and CDR2 from the germline V gene are MNHEY and SVGAGI. This CDR3 comprises 14 residues. The ends were cut back, 5 bases at V and 5 bases at J, with 15 bases in the middle. In nucleotides, the CDR3 is TGTGCCAGCAGTATGACATTCTTCGGGGAGACCCAGTACTTC. Protein product: CASSMTFFGETQYF.

CDR3 residues: CACGGGFWTGELFF. As DNA, the CDR3 is TGTGCCTGCGGAGGTGGCTTTTGGACCGGGGAGCTGTTTTTT. V and J are TRBV6-1 and TRBJ2-2, with D tentatively TRBD2 (5 bases). The CDR3 contains 14 residues. The V end was cut by 11 bases, the J end by 5 bases, with 18 bases between. The germline gives CDR1 MNHNS, CDR2 SASEGT.

The genes are TRBV10-1 and TRBJ2-7; 9 bases line up with TRBD2. Germline CDR1 reads WNHNN; CDR2 reads SYGVQD (reference sequence). The CDR3 spans 13 residues. The V gene end was trimmed by 6 bases and the J gene end by 5 bases; junction bases not matched to a gene: 5. DNA for the CDR3: TGCGCCAGCAGCCCGACTAGCGGCCACGAGCAGTACTTC. Encoded protein: CASSPTSGHEQYF.

The chain combines TRBV18 with TRBJ2-3, with 9 bases matching TRBD1. There are 16 residues in the CDR3. CDR1 is KGHSH, CDR2 LQKENI, per germline. Losses at the gene ends were 1 base for V and 5 bases for J; bases not matched to a gene: 7. The CDR3 sequence: CASSPQTGGAGDTQYF. Written as DNA, the CDR3 is TGTGCCAGCTCACCACAGACAGGGGGGGCCGGAGATACGCAGTATTTT.

The chain employs TRBV5-1 and TRBJ2-3; 10 nucleotides agree with TRBD2. This CDR3 has 17 residues. Looked up from germline, CDR1 is SGHRS and CDR2 is YFSETQ. V trimming: 4 bases; J trimming: 0 bases; junction bases outside the gene matches: 8. Here the CDR3 reads CASSPPQAGGSTDTQYF. The DNA for the CDR3 is TGCGCCAGCAGCCCACCCCAAGCGGGAGGGAGCACAGATACGCAGTATTTT. Full variable domain (outside the CDR3, taken from reference TRBV5-1 and TRBJ2-3): KAGVTQTPRYLIKTRGQQVTLSCSPISGHRSVSWYQQTPGQGLQFLFEYFSETQRNKGNFPGRFSGRQFSNSRSEMNVSTLELGDSALYLCASSPPQAGGSTDTQYFGPGTRLTVL.

This chain joins TRBV11-2 and TRBJ2-1, with TRBD2 matching over 11 bases. J was trimmed by 3 bases and V by 4 bases; bases with no gene match: 5. This CDR3 region has 16 residues. The V gene's germline CDR1 is SGHAT and CDR2 FQNNGV. The CDR3 sequence: CASSSRTSGGYNEQFF. Written as DNA, the CDR3 is TGTGCCAGCAGCTCCCGAACTAGCGGGGGCTACAATGAGCAGTTCTTC.

This rearrangement joins TRBV4-1 to TRBJ2-5; D might be TRBD1 (6 bases). This CDR3 has 16 residues. V was pared by 1 base and J by 5 bases, with 17 bases between. CDR1 and CDR2 (germline): MGHRA, YSYEKL. The CDR3 bases are TGCGCCAGCAGCCAAGTCCTGACCGGACAGAGGGAGACCCAGTACTTC. This codes for CASSQVLTGQRETQYF.

The rearrangement links TRBV4-1 to TRBJ2-5; D gene uncertain. The closer fit of TRBJ2-7 to the DNA end suggests the J call may be wrong. There are 16 residues in the CDR3. Germline CDR1 and CDR2: MGHRA and YSYEKL. CDR3 nucleotide sequence: TGCGCCAGCAGCCAAGAGTGGTTAAGCCCCATCTACGAGCAGTACTTC. Its protein is CASSQEWLSPIYEQYF.

The J gene is TRBJ1-5, the V gene TRBV18, with 8 bases fitting TRBD1. CDR3 size: 15 residues. From germline, CDR1 is KGHSH and CDR2 LQKENI. V was pared by 3 bases and J by 6 bases, with 7 bases of the junction left unmatched. Here the CDR3 reads CASSPLGQGVQPQHF. The CDR3 coding sequence is TGTGCCAGCTCACCCCTAGGACAGGGTGTTCAGCCCCAGCATTTT.

V and J are TRBV5-1 and TRBJ2-2; D gene uncertain. V was trimmed by 0 bases and J by 6 bases, leaving 6 bases between them. The CDR3 runs to 13 residues. The germline CDR1 and CDR2 sequences are SGHRS and YFSETQ. The CDR3 loop reads CASSLGPPGELFF. The CDR3 coding sequence is TGCGCCAGCAGCTTGGGGCCTCCCGGGGAGCTGTTTTTT.

In its sample, this clone was seen a few times. CDR3 sequence reads: CASSSSGTGKINYGYTF. The CDR3 coding sequence is TGTGCCAGCAGTTCGTCCGGGACAGGGAAAATTAACTATGGCTACACCTTC. This chain joins TRBV27 and TRBJ1-2; TRBD1 agrees at 9 bases. V lost 4 bases, J lost 1 base, and 10 bases stayed unmatched. This CDR3 comprises 17 residues. Germline V CDR1 and CDR2: MNHEY, SMNVEV (reference sequence).

This clone has just one count. The chain carries TRBV4-1 and TRBJ1-5, with D perhaps TRBD1 (5 bases). The V gene lost 5 bases and the J gene lost 9 bases, with 17 bases spanning the gap. Per germline, CDR1 MGHRA and CDR2 YSYEKL. This CDR3 has 14 amino acids. CDR3 sequence (DNA): TGCGCCAGCAGCGAGGACACGGTTTACATGCCCCAGCATTTT. Translating it yields CASSEDTVYMPQHF.

The count of this clone is one. This rearrangement joins TRBV19 to TRBJ1-2, with D perhaps matching TRBD1 (5 bases). CDR3 length: 14 residues. V was clipped by 4 bases and J by 2 bases, with 11 bases between them. From germline, CDR1 is LNHDA and CDR2 SQIVND (reference sequence). As DNA, the CDR3 is TGTGCCAGTAGTACGCACAGGACCAACTATGGCTACACCTTC. Its protein is CASSTHRTNYGYTF.

The chain recombines TRBV5-1 with TRBJ2-1, with 9 bases fitting TRBD2. Germline lookup yields CDR1 SGHRS and CDR2 YFSETQ. Unmatched junction bases numbered 7, after V lost 5 bases and J lost 7 bases. This CDR3 has 14 amino acids. The CDR3 is CASSLAGVENEQFF. The DNA for the CDR3 is TGCGCCAGCAGTTTAGCGGGAGTGGAGAATGAGCAGTTCTTC.

The J gene is TRBJ2-3, the V gene TRBV5-1; no reliable D call. Per germline, CDR1 SGHRS and CDR2 YFSETQ. V was trimmed by 0 bases and J by 2 bases, leaving 10 bases between them. The length of the CDR3 is 15 residues. The DNA of the CDR3 is TGCGCCAGCAGCTTGGCCTTCGACTTCACAGATACGCAGTATTTT. Translating it yields CASSLAFDFTDTQYF.

This clone was recorded once. CDR3 protein: CASGYRARTEAFF. The CDR3 region has the DNA TGTGCCAGCGGATACAGGGCCCGGACTGAAGCTTTCTTT. This chain joins TRBV5-4 and TRBJ1-1; D is possibly TRBD1 (6 bases). The germline V and J ends were trimmed by 7 bases and 5 bases, with 15 bases remaining between them. Germline loops: CDR1 SGHNT, CDR2 YYREEE (reference sequence). The CDR3 has 13 amino acids.

The sample holds one count of this clone. The chain couples TRBV2 to TRBJ2-2; D may match TRBD1 or TRBD2 (5 bases each). The CDR3 has 16 amino acids. Between the trimmed V and J ends, which lost 5 bases and 2 bases, there was a span of 15 bases. Germline V gene lookup returns CDR1 SNHLY and CDR2 FYNNEI. CDR3 in DNA: TGTGCCAGCAGTAAGGAGGACACCCGAAACACCGGGGAGCTGTTTTTT. Protein product: CASSKEDTRNTGELFF.

The chain is built from TRBV2 and TRBJ1-4; 8 nucleotides align to TRBD1. This CDR3 is 13 amino acids long. V was pared by 4 bases and J by 10 bases, with 5 bases of the junction left unmatched. Germline V lookup: CDR1 SNHLY, CDR2 FYNNEI. The CDR3 bases are TGTGCCAGCAGTGTGGACAGGGAAGGAAAACTGTTTTTT. It translates to CASSVDREGKLFF.

The CDR3, as DNA: TGTGCCTGGAGTCCGACTAGGAGCTCCTACGAGCAGTACTTC. As protein: CAWSPTRSSYEQYF. The rearrangement uses TRBV30 and TRBJ2-7; perhaps TRBD2 as D (6 bases). The CDR3 is 14 residues long. Germline V CDR1 and CDR2: GTSNPN, SVGIG (reference sequence). The germline V and J ends were trimmed by 2 bases and 0 bases, with 11 bases remaining between them.